The subject of this entry is one TCR beta chain. Profiling of TCR beta VDJ combinations and CDR3 sequences used genomic DNA as template. TCRdb passed the reads through MiXCR, listing each CDR3 protein once. Among around 170,000 distinct CDR3 sequences, 55% to 75% were seen once, and the ten largest hold 45% to 55%. This CDR3 has 15 residues. CDR1 is LGHNA and CDR2 is YSLEER in the germline V gene. Trimming cost V 3 bases and J 10 bases; bases outside gene matches: 9. This entry belongs to a study of CD8+CD57+ T cells in acquired aplastic anemia. On the study more broadly: Healthy donors had, on average, approximately 9.9 million reads for their CD4+ cells.

This clonotype was sampled from a human donor in good health. The V call is TRBV4-3, the J call TRBJ1-6; 7 nucleotides agree with TRBD1. Material: sorted CD4+, CD8+, or CD8+CD57+ T cells (not recorded which) from PBMCs. The CDR3 protein is CASSHVGRGQSPLHF. CDR3 bases: TGCGCCAGCAGCCACGTTGGGAGGGGGCAGTCACCCCTCCACTTT.